This T cell receptor (beta chain) appears in the sequencing data of a study of shared clonotypes between healthy human individuals. Study outcomes and limitations: Some clonotypes were shared by all four sorted-subset donors, while others were not shared. The non-shared ones had lower generation probabilities than the shared ones. At large depth, rarefaction still showed sorted-subset sequencing to be incomplete.

Selected positively for CCR7 and CD45RO-negative, naive CD8 cells excluded terminally differentiated effector memory CD45RA+ cells. Deep-level assay runs were performed. Clones were read by immunoSEQ multiplex PCR, and TCRdb kept only the in-frame ones, dropping some. The sample contains 600,000 or so clones, 95% to 98% of which appear only once. The CDR3 spans 14 residues. CDR1 and CDR2 (germline): SGHTA, FQGNSA. V was clipped by 4 bases and J by 6 bases; unmatched bases: 5. For this clone: Its antigen is unknown.

This rearrangement joins TRBV7-2 to TRBJ2-2; TRBD2 agrees at 7 bases. The sequence was collected from a man aged 30-40 years in good health. What was sequenced was naive CD8+ T cells sorted from blood. The CDR3 DNA is TGTGCCAGCAGCTGGGCGGGAGCTTCCGGGGAGCTGTTTTTT. It encodes CASSWAGASGELFF.